This T cell receptor beta chain was retrieved from a study of T cell repertoires in cytomegalovirus infection. Study-wide points: CMV-specific TCR beta clonotypes restricted by HLA-C were the ones dominating the ex vivo response.

On this clonotype itself: The antigen remains unidentified.

Trimming stripped 2 bases from V and 1 base from J, with 12 bases between. Germline assignment: CDR1 SGHTS and CDR2 YDEGEE. The CDR3 extends over 16 amino acids. TCRdb re-analysed the reads in MiXCR, keeping a single row per CDR3 protein. The sample lists 200,000 to 300,000 distinct CDR3 sequences; roughly an eighth were seen once. This TCR was recovered from a human donor in good health (CMV status not recorded). Some clones in this sample may be carry-over from other donors' samples. Sequencing was done on a sample of PBMCs. V and J are TRBV5-8 and TRBJ2-2; D is ambiguous. The CDR3 here is CASSLMVKENTGELFF. In DNA form, the CDR3 reads TGTGCCAGCAGCTTAATGGTCAAGGAGAACACCGGGGAGCTGTTTTTT.